This T cell receptor (beta chain) was profiled in a study of blood T cell repertoires in COVID-19. Study as a whole: T cells, B-cell-depleted T cells, or PBMCs provided the cDNA or gDNA that served as material.

Data came from immunoSEQ multiplex PCR; TCRdb stores just in-frame clones and leaves some out. The sample yields 250,000 to 350,000 clones, 75% to 90% seen once. After removal of 8 bases from V and 2 bases from J, the junction contained 7 bases not matched to a gene. The CDR3 runs 14 residues. The germline CDR1 and CDR2 sequences are KGHSH and LQKENI. Sequenced: peripheral blood. This clonotype was obtained from a woman aged 50 to 60 with COVID-19, enrolled during active disease. The V gene is TRBV18, the J gene TRBJ1-2; 8 bases are shared with TRBD1. CDR3 nucleotide sequence: TGTGCCAGCCACACGACAGGGGACAACTATGGCTACACCTTC. This translates into CASHTTGDNYGYTF. The full variable domain, rest sourced from reference TRBV18 and TRBJ1-2, is NAGVMQNPRHLVRRRGQEARLRCSPMKGHSHVYWYRQLPEEGLKFMVYLQKENIIDESGMPKERFSAEFPKEGPSILRIQQVVRGDSAAYFCASHTTGDNYGYTFGSGTRLTVV.